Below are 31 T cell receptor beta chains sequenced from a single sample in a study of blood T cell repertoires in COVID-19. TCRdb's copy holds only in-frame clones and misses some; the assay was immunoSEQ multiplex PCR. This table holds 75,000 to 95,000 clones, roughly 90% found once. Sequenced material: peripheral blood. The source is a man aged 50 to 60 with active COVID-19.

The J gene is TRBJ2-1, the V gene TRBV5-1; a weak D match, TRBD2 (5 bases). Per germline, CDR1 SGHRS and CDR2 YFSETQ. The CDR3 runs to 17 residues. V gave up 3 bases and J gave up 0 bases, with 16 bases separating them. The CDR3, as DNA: TGCGCCAGCAGCTGGAGGACGGTAAGGAGCTCCTACAATGAGCAGTTCTTC. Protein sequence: CASSWRTVRSSYNEQFF.

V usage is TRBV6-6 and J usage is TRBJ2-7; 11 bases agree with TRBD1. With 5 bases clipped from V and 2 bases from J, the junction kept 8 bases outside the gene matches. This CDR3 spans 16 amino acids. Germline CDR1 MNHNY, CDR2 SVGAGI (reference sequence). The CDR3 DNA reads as TGTGCCAGCAGTCCTCCGGGACAGGGGGTTACCTACGAGCAGTACTTC. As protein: CASSPPGQGVTYEQYF.

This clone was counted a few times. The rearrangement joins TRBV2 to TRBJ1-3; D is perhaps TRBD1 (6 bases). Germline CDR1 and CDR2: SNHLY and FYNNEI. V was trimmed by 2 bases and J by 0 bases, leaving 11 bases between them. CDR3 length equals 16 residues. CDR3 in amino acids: CASSEQGLDSGNTIYF. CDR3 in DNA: TGTGCCAGCAGTGAACAGGGGCTAGACTCTGGAAACACCATATATTTT.

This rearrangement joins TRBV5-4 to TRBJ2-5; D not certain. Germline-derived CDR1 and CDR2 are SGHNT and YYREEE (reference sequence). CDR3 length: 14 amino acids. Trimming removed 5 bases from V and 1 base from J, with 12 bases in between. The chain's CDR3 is CASSEQAGQETQYF. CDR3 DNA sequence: TGTGCCAGCAGTGAGCAGGCAGGCCAAGAGACCCAGTACTTC.

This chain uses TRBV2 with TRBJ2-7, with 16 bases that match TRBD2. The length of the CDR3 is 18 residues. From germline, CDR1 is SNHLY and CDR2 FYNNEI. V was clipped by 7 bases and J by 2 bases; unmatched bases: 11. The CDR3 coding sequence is TGTGCCAGCACCGTACAGAGTGGGACTAGCGGGAGGGCCTACGAGCAGTACTTC. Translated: CASTVQSGTSGRAYEQYF.

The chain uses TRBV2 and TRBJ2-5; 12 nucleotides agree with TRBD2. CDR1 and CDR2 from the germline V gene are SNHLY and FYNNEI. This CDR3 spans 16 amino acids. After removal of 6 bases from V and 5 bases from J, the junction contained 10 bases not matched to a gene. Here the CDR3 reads CASRLPLAGGAETQYF. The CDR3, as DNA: TGTGCCAGCAGACTACCTCTAGCGGGAGGGGCGGAGACCCAGTACTTC.

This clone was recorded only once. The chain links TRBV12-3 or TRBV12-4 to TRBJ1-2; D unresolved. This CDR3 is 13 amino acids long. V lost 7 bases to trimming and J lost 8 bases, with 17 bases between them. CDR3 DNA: TGTGCCAGCAACGTGGGTAGCGTGGGAGGCTACACCTTC. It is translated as CASNVGSVGGYTF.

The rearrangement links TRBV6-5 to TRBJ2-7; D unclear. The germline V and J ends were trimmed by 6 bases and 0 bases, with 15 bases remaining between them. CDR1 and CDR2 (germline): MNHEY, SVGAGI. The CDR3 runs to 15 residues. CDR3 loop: CASRTFSGVSYEQYF. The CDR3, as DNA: TGTGCCAGCAGAACTTTTAGTGGAGTCTCCTACGAGCAGTACTTC.

CDR3 in amino acids: CASSRPLEGQGPSNYGYTF. CDR3 sequence (DNA): TGTGCCAGCTCACGCCCCTTGGAGGGACAGGGGCCTTCTAACTATGGCTACACCTTC. The V call is TRBV18, the J call TRBJ1-2; 10 bases map to TRBD1. The CDR3 covers 19 residues. The germline V gene has CDR1 KGHSH and CDR2 LQKENI. Germline trimming cut 4 bases from V and 0 bases from J; bases unmatched to any gene: 14.

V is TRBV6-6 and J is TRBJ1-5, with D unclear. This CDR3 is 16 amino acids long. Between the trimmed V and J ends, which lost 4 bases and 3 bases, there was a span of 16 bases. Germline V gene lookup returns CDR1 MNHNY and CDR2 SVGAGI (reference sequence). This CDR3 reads CASSSITTRVNQPQHF. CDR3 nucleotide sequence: TGTGCCAGCAGTTCCATCACTACACGGGTCAATCAGCCCCAGCATTTT.

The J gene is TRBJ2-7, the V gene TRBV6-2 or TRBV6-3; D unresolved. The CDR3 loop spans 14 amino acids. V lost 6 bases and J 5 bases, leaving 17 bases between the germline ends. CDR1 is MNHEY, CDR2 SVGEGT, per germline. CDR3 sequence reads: CASSSPFTRNEQYF. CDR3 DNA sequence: TGTGCCAGCAGCTCTCCCTTCACCAGGAACGAGCAGTACTTC.

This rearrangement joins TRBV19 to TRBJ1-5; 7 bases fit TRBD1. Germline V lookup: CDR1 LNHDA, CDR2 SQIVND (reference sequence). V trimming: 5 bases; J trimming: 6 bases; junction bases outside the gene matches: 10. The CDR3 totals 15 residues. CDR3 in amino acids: CASSPPGTVSQPQHF. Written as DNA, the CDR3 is TGTGCCAGTAGTCCCCCCGGGACAGTAAGTCAGCCCCAGCATTTT.

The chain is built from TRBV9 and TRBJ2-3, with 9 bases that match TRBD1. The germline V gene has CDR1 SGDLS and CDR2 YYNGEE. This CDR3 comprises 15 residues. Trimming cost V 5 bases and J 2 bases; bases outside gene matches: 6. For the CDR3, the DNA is TGTGCCAGCAGTGGGACAGGGCCCCACACAGATACGCAGTATTTT. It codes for CASSGTGPHTDTQYF.

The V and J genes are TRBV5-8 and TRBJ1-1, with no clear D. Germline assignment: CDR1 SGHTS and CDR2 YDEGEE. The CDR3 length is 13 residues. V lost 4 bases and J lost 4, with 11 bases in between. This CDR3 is CASSRPAGTEAFF. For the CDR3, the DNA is TGTGCCAGCAGCCGTCCCGCGGGCACTGAAGCTTTCTTT.

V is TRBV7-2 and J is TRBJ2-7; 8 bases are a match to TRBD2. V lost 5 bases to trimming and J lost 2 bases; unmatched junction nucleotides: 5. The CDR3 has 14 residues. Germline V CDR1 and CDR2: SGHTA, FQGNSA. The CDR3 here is CASSLPGLAYEQYF. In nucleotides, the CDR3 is TGTGCCAGCAGCCTTCCGGGACTAGCCTACGAGCAGTACTTC.

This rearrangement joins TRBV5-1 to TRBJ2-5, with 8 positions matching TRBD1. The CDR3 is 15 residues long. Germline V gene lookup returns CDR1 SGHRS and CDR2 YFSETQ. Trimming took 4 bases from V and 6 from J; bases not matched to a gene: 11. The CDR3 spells CASSPGTGLVQTQYF. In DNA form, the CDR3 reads TGCGCCAGCAGCCCCGGGACAGGCCTAGTTCAGACCCAGTACTTC.

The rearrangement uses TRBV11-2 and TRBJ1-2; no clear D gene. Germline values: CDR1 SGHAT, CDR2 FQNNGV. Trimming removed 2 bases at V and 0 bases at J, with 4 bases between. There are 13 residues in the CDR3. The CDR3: CASSLFANYGYTF. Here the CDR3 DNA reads TGTGCCAGCAGCTTATTCGCTAACTATGGCTACACCTTC.

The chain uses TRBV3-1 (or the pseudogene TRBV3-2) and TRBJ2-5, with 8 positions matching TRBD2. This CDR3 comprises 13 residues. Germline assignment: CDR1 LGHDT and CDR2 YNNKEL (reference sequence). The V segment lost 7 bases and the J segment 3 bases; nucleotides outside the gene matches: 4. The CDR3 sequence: CASKAGGKETQYF. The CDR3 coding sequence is TGTGCCAGCAAGGCGGGGGGAAAAGAGACCCAGTACTTC.

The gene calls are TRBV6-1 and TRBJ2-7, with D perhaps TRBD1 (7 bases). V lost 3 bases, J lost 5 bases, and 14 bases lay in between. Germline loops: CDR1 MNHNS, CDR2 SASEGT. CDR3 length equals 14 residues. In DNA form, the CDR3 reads TGTGCCAGCAGTGACCCGACAGGGAGGAACGAGCAGTACTTC. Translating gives CASSDPTGRNEQYF.

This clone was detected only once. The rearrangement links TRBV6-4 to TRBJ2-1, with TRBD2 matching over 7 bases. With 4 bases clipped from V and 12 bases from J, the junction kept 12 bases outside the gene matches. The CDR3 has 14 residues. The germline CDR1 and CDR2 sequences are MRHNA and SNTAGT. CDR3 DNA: TGTGCCAGCAGTGTTACAGACAAGGGAGGGGTGCAGTTCTTC. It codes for CASSVTDKGGVQFF.

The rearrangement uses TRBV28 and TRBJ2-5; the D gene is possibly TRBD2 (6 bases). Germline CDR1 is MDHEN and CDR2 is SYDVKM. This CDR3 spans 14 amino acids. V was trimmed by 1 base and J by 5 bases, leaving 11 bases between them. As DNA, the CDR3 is TGTGCCAGCAGTTTATCGGGGGTAGCGGAGACCCAGTACTTC. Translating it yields CASSLSGVAETQYF.

CDR3 sequence reads: CASSTRDNYEQYF. In nucleotides, the CDR3 is TGTGCCAGCAGTACCCGGGACAACTACGAGCAGTACTTC. The V gene is TRBV7-8, the J gene TRBJ2-7, with D maybe TRBD1 (6 bases). The CDR3 runs 13 residues. Germline CDR1 is SGHVS and CDR2 is FQNEAQ. V was cut by 6 bases and J by 3 bases, with 12 bases left in between.

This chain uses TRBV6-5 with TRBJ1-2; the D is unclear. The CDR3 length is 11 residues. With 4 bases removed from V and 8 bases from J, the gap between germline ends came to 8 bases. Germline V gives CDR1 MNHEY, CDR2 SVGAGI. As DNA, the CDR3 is TGTGCCAGCAGTTCCCAGACAGGCTACACCTTC. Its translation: CASSSQTGYTF.

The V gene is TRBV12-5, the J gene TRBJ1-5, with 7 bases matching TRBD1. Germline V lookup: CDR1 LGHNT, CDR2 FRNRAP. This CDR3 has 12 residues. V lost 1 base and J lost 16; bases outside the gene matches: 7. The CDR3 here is CASGLAGQDHHF. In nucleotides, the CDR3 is TGTGCTAGTGGTTTGGCTGGACAGGACCACCATTTT. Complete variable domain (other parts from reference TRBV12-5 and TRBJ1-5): DARVTQTPRHKVTEMGQEVTMRCQPILGHNTVFWYRQTMMQGLELLAYFRNRAPLDDSGMPKDRFSAEMPDATLATLKIQPSEPRDSAVYFCASGLAGQDHHFGDGTRLSIL.

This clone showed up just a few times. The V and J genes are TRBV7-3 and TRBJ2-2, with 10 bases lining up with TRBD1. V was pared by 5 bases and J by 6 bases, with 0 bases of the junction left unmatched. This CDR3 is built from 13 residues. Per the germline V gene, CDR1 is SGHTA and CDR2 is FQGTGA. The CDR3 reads CASSGTGAGELFF. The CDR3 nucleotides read TGTGCCAGCAGCGGGACAGGGGCCGGGGAGCTGTTTTTT.

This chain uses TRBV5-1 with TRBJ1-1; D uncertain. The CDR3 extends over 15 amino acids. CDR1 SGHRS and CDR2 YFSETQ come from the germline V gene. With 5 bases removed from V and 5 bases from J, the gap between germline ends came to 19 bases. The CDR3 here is CASSSGRIAGTEAFF. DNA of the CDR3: TGCGCCAGCAGTTCGGGGAGAATCGCGGGTACTGAAGCTTTCTTT.

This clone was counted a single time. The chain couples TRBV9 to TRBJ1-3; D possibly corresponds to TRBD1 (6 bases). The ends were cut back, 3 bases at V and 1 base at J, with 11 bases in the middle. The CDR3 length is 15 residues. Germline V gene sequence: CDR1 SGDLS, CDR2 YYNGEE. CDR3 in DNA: TGTGCCAGCAGCGGCGGGGGGCTTTCTGGAAACACCATATATTTT. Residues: CASSGGGLSGNTIYF.

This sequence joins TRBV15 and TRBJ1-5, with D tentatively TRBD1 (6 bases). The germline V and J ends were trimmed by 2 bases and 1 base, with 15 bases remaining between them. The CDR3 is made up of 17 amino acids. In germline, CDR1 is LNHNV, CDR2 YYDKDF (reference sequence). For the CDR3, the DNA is TGTGCCACCAGCAGATCCTCAGGGGAAAGGAGCAATCAGCCCCAGCATTTT. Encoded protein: CATSRSSGERSNQPQHF.

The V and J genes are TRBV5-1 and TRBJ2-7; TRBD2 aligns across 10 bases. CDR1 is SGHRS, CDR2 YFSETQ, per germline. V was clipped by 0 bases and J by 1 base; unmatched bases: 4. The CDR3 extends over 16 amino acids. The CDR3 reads CASSLESSGGSYEQYF. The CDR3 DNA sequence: TGCGCCAGCAGCTTGGAATCTAGCGGGGGTTCCTACGAGCAGTACTTC.

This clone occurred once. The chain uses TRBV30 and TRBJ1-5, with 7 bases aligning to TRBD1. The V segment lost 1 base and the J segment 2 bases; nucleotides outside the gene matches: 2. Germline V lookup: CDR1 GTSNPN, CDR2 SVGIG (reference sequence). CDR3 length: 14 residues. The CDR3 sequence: CAWSAQGGNQPQHF. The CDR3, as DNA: TGTGCCTGGAGTGCTCAGGGGGGCAATCAGCCCCAGCATTTT.

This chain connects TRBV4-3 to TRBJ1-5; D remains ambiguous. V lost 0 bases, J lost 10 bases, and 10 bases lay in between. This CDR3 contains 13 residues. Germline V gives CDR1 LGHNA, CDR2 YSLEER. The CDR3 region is CASSQDAGNPQHF. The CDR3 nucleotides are TGCGCCAGCAGCCAAGACGCGGGGAACCCCCAGCATTTT.